The 9 T cell receptor beta chains below come from one sample, sequenced in a study of blood T cells in healthy people across ages. The use of a sample-barcoded 5' primer and a J-beta primer mix characterized a second PCR of about 6 to 11 cycles. Using its own MiXCR run on the 5' RACE reads, TCRdb lists one record per CDR3 protein. The sample includes fewer than 950,000 distinct CDR3 sequences, 35% to 40% seen only once; the top ten take over 10%. The specimen sequenced was blood. These receptors came from a man aged 18 to 29 in good health.

The chain links TRBV18 to TRBJ2-1; D is perhaps TRBD1 (5 bases). V was cut by 2 bases and J by 8 bases, with 16 bases left in between. The CDR3 runs 15 residues. Germline V CDR1 and CDR2: KGHSH, LQKENI. CDR3 amino acids: CASSPVGVDTYEQFF. Written as DNA, the CDR3 is TGTGCCAGCTCACCAGTAGGGGTCGATACCTATGAGCAGTTCTTC.

The chain is built from TRBV20-1 and TRBJ2-3; 7 bases match TRBD2. V gave up 8 bases and J gave up 1 base; unmatched junction bases: 3. Germline CDR1 and CDR2: DFQATT and SNEGSKA (reference sequence). This CDR3 comprises 12 residues. CDR3 protein: CSPREGTDTQYF. DNA for the CDR3: TGCAGTCCCCGGGAGGGCACAGATACGCAGTATTTT.

This clonotype has more than one count but fewer than ten. The rearrangement uses TRBV18 and TRBJ2-3; tentative D call: TRBD1 (6 bases). Trimming shortened V by 3 bases and J by 4 bases, and 11 bases separated the two germline ends. Germline V gives CDR1 KGHSH, CDR2 LQKENI. This CDR3 is built from 14 residues. The CDR3 region is CASSPRQAADTQYF. CDR3 DNA sequence: TGTGCCAGCTCACCCCGACAGGCCGCAGATACGCAGTATTTT.

This clonotype has only a few counts. The chain joins TRBV2 to TRBJ2-1; D remains ambiguous. Germline V gives CDR1 SNHLY, CDR2 FYNNEI. Trimming pared 3 bases from V and 6 bases from J, leaving 6 bases between. This CDR3 comprises 12 residues. CDR3 region: CASSEFRNEQFF. Written as DNA, the CDR3 is TGTGCCAGCAGTGAGTTCCGCAATGAGCAGTTCTTC.

The chain employs TRBV4-1 and TRBJ2-5, with 10 nucleotides matching TRBD2. Trimming took 3 bases from V and 11 from J; bases not matched to a gene: 15. This CDR3 region has 16 residues. Looked up from germline, CDR1 is MGHRA and CDR2 is YSYEKL. This CDR3 is CASSQSLAGPGNEQYF. The CDR3 coding sequence is TGCGCCAGCAGCCAGTCACTAGCGGGGCCGGGAAATGAGCAGTACTTC.

The genes are TRBV5-1 and TRBJ2-2; no firm D call. V lost 6 bases, J lost 7 bases, and 7 bases lay in between. CDR1 is SGHRS and CDR2 is YFSETQ in the germline V gene. This CDR3 is 11 amino acids long. CDR3: CASNLGGELFF. CDR3 nucleotides: TGCGCCAGCAACTTAGGCGGGGAGCTGTTTTTT.

The sample holds many counts of this clonotype. The chain links TRBV7-8 to TRBJ2-7; 7 bases are a match to TRBD1. The CDR3 length is 14 residues. V lost 5 bases to trimming and J lost 0 bases; unmatched junction nucleotides: 4. CDR1 and CDR2 from the germline V gene are SGHVS and FQNEAQ. CDR3 in amino acids: CASSNRDSSYEQYF. In nucleotides, the CDR3 is TGTGCCAGCAGCAACCGGGACAGCTCCTACGAGCAGTACTTC.

Remarks on this clonotype: A much larger clone is a single base away; this may be a read error. This chain joins TRBV7-2 and TRBJ1-5; D may be TRBD1 (5 bases). CDR3 length: 13 residues. Germline-derived CDR1 and CDR2 are SGHTA and FQGNSA. CDR3 loop: CASSLTGGEPLHF. The CDR3 DNA is TGTGCCAGCAGCCTCACGGGAGGGGAGCCCCTGCATTTT.

The chain uses TRBV4-1 and TRBJ1-2, with D uncertain. The V end lost 3 bases, the J end lost 1 base, and 18 bases lay between the germline ends. In germline, CDR1 is MGHRA, CDR2 YSYEKL. The length of the CDR3 is 17 residues. The CDR3, as DNA: TGCGCCAGCAGCCAGTCCGGAGCCCAAACTTTTAACTATGGCTACACCTTC. Its protein product is CASSQSGAQTFNYGYTF.